The T cell receptor beta chain described here comes from a study of metastatic and nonmetastatic thyroid tumors. Study context: Comparative analysis of repertoires was undertaken across blood and tumor or nodule tissue obtained from malignant and benign thyroid patients. Notes on the study in general: A significant increase in TCR beta diversity was reportedly seen in malignant thyroid tumors relative to benign nodules, in blood and tumor.

Patients were all untreated before their thyroid surgery. Relative to its sample, this clone is medium-sized (0.01 to 0.1%). Its target is unknown. TCRdb ran MiXCR on the PCR reads. The table includes roughly 40,000 clones, about a sixth detected once. Trimming pared 6 bases from V and 0 bases from J, leaving 15 bases between. From germline, CDR1 is SNHLY and CDR2 FYNNEI. The CDR3 has 15 residues. The sample consisted of blood. This chain joins TRBV2 and TRBJ2-7; possibly TRBD2 for D (7 bases). The receptor was isolated from a male donor with papillary thyroid cancer or a benign thyroid nodule (not recorded which). Some clones in this sample may be carry-over from other donors' samples. Here the CDR3 DNA reads TGTGCCAGCAGAGGAAGAGGGGGGGTCTCCTACGAGCAGTACTTC. Protein product: CASRGRGGVSYEQYF.